The 21 T cell receptor beta chains in this list originate from one sample, sequenced in a study of blood T cell repertoires in COVID-19. Clones were sequenced by immunoSEQ multiplex PCR, and TCRdb holds only the in-frame ones, with some missing. The sample consists of 150,000 to 200,000 clones, around 80% of them appearing once. The sequencing sample was made of peripheral blood. The receptors shown here come from a woman aged 80 or older with acute or convalescent COVID-19.

The chain couples TRBV30 to TRBJ2-3; 8 nucleotides match TRBD2. The length of the CDR3 is 17 residues. Losses at the gene ends were 0 bases for V and 2 bases for J; bases not matched to a gene: 10. Germline V gene data show CDR1 as GTSNPN and CDR2 as SVGIG (reference sequence). In DNA form, the CDR3 reads TGTGCCTGGAGTGTACGCGTTCGGACTAGCCTCACAGATACGCAGTATTTT. Encoded protein: CAWSVRVRTSLTDTQYF.

V usage is TRBV3-1 (or the pseudogene TRBV3-2) and J usage is TRBJ2-7, with 7 nucleotides matching TRBD1. V gave up 3 bases and J gave up 6 bases; unmatched junction bases: 11. Germline lookup yields CDR1 LGHDT and CDR2 YNNKEL (reference sequence). CDR3 size: 15 residues. The CDR3 reads CASSQGQPALREQYF. CDR3 coding DNA: TGTGCCAGCAGCCAGGGACAGCCGGCTCTCCGCGAGCAGTACTTC.

This chain links TRBV19 with TRBJ2-2; 9 bases match TRBD2. The CDR3 spans 17 residues. Unmatched junction bases numbered 8, after V lost 3 bases and J lost 3 bases. Germline CDR1 reads LNHDA; CDR2 reads SQIVND (reference sequence). In nucleotides, the CDR3 is TGTGCCAGTAGTATCAGAAGGATAGCGGGAGACACCGGGGAGCTGTTTTTT. It is translated as CASSIRRIAGDTGELFF.

This clone was counted between two and nine times. This CDR3 reads CASSQVTGENIQYF. The CDR3 DNA is TGCGCCAGCAGCCAAGTAACAGGGGAAAACATTCAGTACTTC. V usage is TRBV4-1 and J usage is TRBJ2-4, with 7 bases identical to TRBD1. The germline V gene has CDR1 MGHRA and CDR2 YSYEKL. The CDR3 totals 14 residues. V lost 1 base and J lost 5; bases outside the gene matches: 2.

The chain is built from TRBV6-4 and TRBJ1-6; TRBD1 matches at 7 bases. The CDR3 sequence is 13 residues long. Germline V gene lookup returns CDR1 MRHNA and CDR2 SNTAGT. V was pared by 5 bases and J by 10 bases, with 5 bases of the junction left unmatched. For the CDR3, the DNA is TGTGCCAGCAGTCCCAGGGGGAACTCACCCCTCCACTTT. Residues: CASSPRGNSPLHF.

The chain has TRBV14 and TRBJ1-1, with no clear D. V lost 1 base and J 1 base, leaving 13 bases between the germline ends. This CDR3 comprises 16 residues. The V gene's germline CDR1 is SGHDN and CDR2 FVKESK. CDR3 DNA: TGTGCCAGCAGCCAAGTGGGAGCTACACGGAACACTGAAGCTTTCTTT. Its protein is CASSQVGATRNTEAFF.

This clone occurred a few times. The chain has TRBV20-1 and TRBJ2-3, with D tentatively TRBD2 (6 bases). This CDR3 contains 15 residues. The germline V and J ends were trimmed by 3 bases and 2 bases, with 15 bases remaining between them. Per the germline V gene, CDR1 is DFQATT and CDR2 is SNEGSKA (reference sequence). DNA for the CDR3: TGCAGTGCTAGTCCTCCGGGACTGAACACAGATACGCAGTATTTT. As protein: CSASPPGLNTDTQYF.

V usage is TRBV6-1 and J usage is TRBJ2-1; D is possibly TRBD2 (6 bases). Trimming took 5 bases from V and 10 from J, leaving 18 bases between them. The CDR3 covers 14 residues. Germline V CDR1 and CDR2: MNHNS, SASEGT. DNA of the CDR3: TGTGCCAGCAGTCCACATATACAGGAGGGCGAGCAGTTCTTC. Translating it yields CASSPHIQEGEQFF.

The chain combines TRBV20-1 with TRBJ2-7; D is undetermined. The CDR3 runs 10 residues. Germline CDR1 and CDR2: DFQATT and SNEGSKA (reference sequence). The V end lost 1 base, the J end lost 7 bases, and 5 bases lay between the germline ends. This CDR3 reads CSARGNEQYF. CDR3 coding DNA: TGCAGTGCTAGAGGTAATGAGCAGTACTTC.

This clone was seen only once. The V call is TRBV6-5, the J call TRBJ2-1, with 9 bases aligning to TRBD2. The germline CDR1 and CDR2 sequences are MNHEY and SVGAGI. This CDR3 comprises 15 residues. Trimming cost V 7 bases and J 3 bases; bases outside gene matches: 7. Here the CDR3 DNA reads TGTGCCAGCAAAACGAGCGGGGGGATCTACAATGAGCAGTTCTTC. This sequence encodes CASKTSGGIYNEQFF.

This clone was seen only once. The CDR3 bases are TGTGCCAGCAGCCAAGTTTCGGGGTTCATCGACGAGCAGTACTTC. Its translation: CASSQVSGFIDEQYF. This chain uses TRBV14 with TRBJ2-7; a possible D gene is TRBD2 (5 bases). Germline CDR1 is SGHDN and CDR2 is FVKESK. The CDR3 runs 15 residues. V was cut by 1 base and J by 5 bases, with 15 bases left in between.

The sample holds a few counts of this clone. The chain links TRBV3-1 (or the pseudogene TRBV3-2) to TRBJ2-2; the match to TRBD2 covers 10 bases. Germline-derived CDR1 and CDR2 are LGHDT and YNNKEL (reference sequence). V lost 1 base and J lost 2; bases outside the gene matches: 10. The CDR3 spans 19 residues. For the CDR3, the DNA is TGTGCCAGCAGCCAAGGTGTAGGGAGACTAGCGGGTAACACCGGGGAGCTGTTTTTT. It codes for CASSQGVGRLAGNTGELFF.

The chain joins TRBV5-4 to TRBJ2-7; 10 bases map to TRBD2. With 4 bases clipped from V and 6 bases from J, the junction kept 13 bases outside the gene matches. Germline assignment: CDR1 SGHNT and CDR2 YYREEE (reference sequence). CDR3 length: 16 residues. This CDR3 reads CASSGPGLAQLGEQYF. Written as DNA, the CDR3 is TGTGCCAGCAGCGGACCGGGACTAGCGCAGCTGGGCGAGCAGTACTTC.

The rearrangement joins TRBV6-7 to TRBJ1-4, with 10 bases matching TRBD1. TRBV6-7 is annotated as an ORF whose role is uncertain. V lost 2 bases, J lost 4 bases, and 19 bases stayed unmatched. The CDR3 has 21 residues. The CDR3 region has the DNA TGTGCCAGCAGTTACCCAAGCCGGGACAGGGGTGATGGGGGGTTTAATGAAAAACTGTTTTTT. This gives the protein CASSYPSRDRGDGGFNEKLFF.

The chain couples TRBV25-1 to TRBJ1-5, with D perhaps TRBD1 (6 bases). V lost 3 bases and J 6 bases, leaving 18 bases between the germline ends. Germline V lookup: CDR1 MGHDK, CDR2 SYGVNS. The CDR3 totals 16 residues. DNA of the CDR3: TGTGCCAGCAGTGACCGGACCAGCGCCAGGGGTCAGCCCCAGCATTTT. It yields the protein CASSDRTSARGQPQHF.

This clone appeared a few times. This chain links TRBV4-1 with TRBJ2-7; 7 bases align to TRBD1. The CDR3 loop spans 13 amino acids. Germline trimming cut 2 bases from V and 6 bases from J; bases unmatched to any gene: 4. Per the germline V gene, CDR1 is MGHRA and CDR2 is YSYEKL. The CDR3 nucleotides are TGCGCCAGCAGCCAACAGGGGGATGGCGAGCAGTACTTC. It is translated as CASSQQGDGEQYF.

The gene calls are TRBV7-2 and TRBJ1-2, with 8 bases that match TRBD1. V gave up 5 bases and J gave up 8 bases; unmatched junction bases: 7. This CDR3 spans 13 amino acids. The germline V gene encodes CDR1 SGHTA and CDR2 FQGNSA. The CDR3 sequence is CASSAQGAVGYTF. The CDR3 bases are TGTGCCAGCAGCGCGCAGGGGGCGGTCGGCTACACCTTC.

This rearrangement joins TRBV6-6 to TRBJ2-1, with D possibly being TRBD2 (6 bases). Germline values: CDR1 MNHNY, CDR2 SVGAGI (reference sequence). The CDR3 is 16 residues long. Trimming stripped 5 bases from V and 2 bases from J, with 16 bases between. CDR3 residues: CASSAAGSGTYNEQFF. CDR3 coding DNA: TGTGCCAGCAGTGCCGCGGGTAGCGGAACCTACAATGAGCAGTTCTTC.

The chain is built from TRBV28 and TRBJ1-5; D unclear. Looked up from germline, CDR1 is MDHEN and CDR2 is SYDVKM. This CDR3 contains 12 residues. V gave up 4 bases and J gave up 3 bases, with 4 bases separating them. CDR3 bases: TGTGCCAGCAGTTCTCTCAATCAGCCCCAGCATTTT. As protein: CASSSLNQPQHF.

This clone is a singleton in its sample. The chain couples TRBV6-5 to TRBJ1-1; D is unresolved. This CDR3 is 13 amino acids long. V lost 8 bases to trimming and J lost 6 bases, with 16 bases between them. CDR1 MNHEY and CDR2 SVGAGI come from the germline V gene. CDR3 sequence: CASRISSGAEAFF. CDR3 nucleotides: TGTGCCAGCCGCATTTCGAGCGGGGCTGAAGCTTTCTTT.

V gene TRBV9 combines with J gene TRBJ1-3, with 7 bases fitting TRBD1. The trim removed 1 base at V and 0 bases at J, leaving 7 bases unmatched. Germline-derived CDR1 and CDR2 are SGDLS and YYNGEE. The CDR3 totals 17 residues. The CDR3 coding sequence is TGTGCCAGCAGCGTACAACAGGGGAGGAGCTCTGGAAACACCATATATTTT. This codes for CASSVQQGRSSGNTIYF.